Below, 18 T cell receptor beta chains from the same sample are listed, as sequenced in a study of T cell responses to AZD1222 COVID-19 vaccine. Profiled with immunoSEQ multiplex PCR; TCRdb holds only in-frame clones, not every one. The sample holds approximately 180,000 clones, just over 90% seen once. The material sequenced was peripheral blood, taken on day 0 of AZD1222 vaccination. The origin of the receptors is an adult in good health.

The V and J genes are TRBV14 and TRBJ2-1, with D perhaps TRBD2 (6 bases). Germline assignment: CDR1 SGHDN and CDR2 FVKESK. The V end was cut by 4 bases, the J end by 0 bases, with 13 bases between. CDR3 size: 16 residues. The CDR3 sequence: CASSRIIAVSYNEQFF. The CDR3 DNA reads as TGTGCCAGCAGCCGGATAATAGCGGTCTCCTACAATGAGCAGTTCTTC.

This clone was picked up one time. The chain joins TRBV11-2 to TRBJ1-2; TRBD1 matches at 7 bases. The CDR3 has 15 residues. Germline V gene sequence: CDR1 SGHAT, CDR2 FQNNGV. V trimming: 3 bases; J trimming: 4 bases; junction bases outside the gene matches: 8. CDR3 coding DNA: TGTGCCAGCAGCTTCCTGACAGGGCAAGGCTATGGCTACACCTTC. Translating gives CASSFLTGQGYGYTF.

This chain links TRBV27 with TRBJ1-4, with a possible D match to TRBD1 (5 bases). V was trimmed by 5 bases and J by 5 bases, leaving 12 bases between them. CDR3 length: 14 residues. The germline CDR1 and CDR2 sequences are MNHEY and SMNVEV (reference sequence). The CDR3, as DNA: TGTGCCAGCAGTGCCCCGGGACTCAATGAAAAACTGTTTTTT. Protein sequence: CASSAPGLNEKLFF.

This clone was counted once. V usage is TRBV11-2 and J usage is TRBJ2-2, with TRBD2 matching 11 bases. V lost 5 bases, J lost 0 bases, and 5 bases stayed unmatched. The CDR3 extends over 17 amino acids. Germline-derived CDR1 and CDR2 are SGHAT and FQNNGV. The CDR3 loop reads CASSLAGGVANTGELFF. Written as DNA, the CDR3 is TGTGCCAGCAGCCTAGCGGGGGGAGTCGCGAACACCGGGGAGCTGTTTTTT.

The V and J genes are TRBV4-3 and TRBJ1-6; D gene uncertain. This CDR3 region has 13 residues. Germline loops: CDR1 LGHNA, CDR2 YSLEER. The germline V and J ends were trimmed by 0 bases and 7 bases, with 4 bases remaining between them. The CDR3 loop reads CASSQEPNSPLHF. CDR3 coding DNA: TGCGCCAGCAGCCAAGAGCCCAATTCACCCCTCCACTTT.

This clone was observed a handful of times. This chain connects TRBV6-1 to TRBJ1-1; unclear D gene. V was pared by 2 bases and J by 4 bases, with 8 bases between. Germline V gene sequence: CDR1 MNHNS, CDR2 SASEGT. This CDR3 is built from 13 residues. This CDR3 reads CASSERESTEAFF. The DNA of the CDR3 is TGTGCCAGCAGTGAAAGGGAGAGCACTGAAGCTTTCTTT.

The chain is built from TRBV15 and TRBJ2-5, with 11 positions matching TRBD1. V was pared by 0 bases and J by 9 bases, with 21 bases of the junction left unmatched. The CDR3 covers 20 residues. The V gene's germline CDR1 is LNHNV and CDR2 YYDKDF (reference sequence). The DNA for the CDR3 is TGTGCCACCAGCAGAGATGATTCCGGACAGGGGGCCCTCCAACGGGAGGCCCAGTACTTC. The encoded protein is CATSRDDSGQGALQREAQYF.

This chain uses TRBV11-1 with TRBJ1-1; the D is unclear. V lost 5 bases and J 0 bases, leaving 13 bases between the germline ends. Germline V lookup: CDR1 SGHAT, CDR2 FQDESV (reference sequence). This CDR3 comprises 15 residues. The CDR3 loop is CASSVGVQMNTEAFF. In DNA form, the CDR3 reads TGTGCCAGCAGCGTAGGTGTCCAGATGAACACTGAAGCTTTCTTT. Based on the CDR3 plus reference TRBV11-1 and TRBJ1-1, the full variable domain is EAEVAQSPRYKITEKSQAVAFWCDPISGHATLYWYRQILGQGPELLVQFQDESVVDDSQLPKDRFSAERLKGVDSTLKIQPAELGDSAMYLCASSVGVQMNTEAFFGQGTRLTVV.

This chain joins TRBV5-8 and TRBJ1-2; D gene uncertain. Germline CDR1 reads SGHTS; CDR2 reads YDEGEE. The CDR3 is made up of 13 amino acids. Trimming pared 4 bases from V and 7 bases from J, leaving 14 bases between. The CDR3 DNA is TGTGCCAGCAGCATTTCCGGCGGGGTTGGCTACACCTTC. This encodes CASSISGGVGYTF. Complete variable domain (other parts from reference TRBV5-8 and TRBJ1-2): EAGVTQSPTHLIKTRGQQATLRCSPISGHTSVYWYQQALGLGLQFLLWYDEGEERNRGNFPPRFSGRQFPNYSSELNVNALELEDSALYLCASSISGGVGYTFGSGTRLTVV.

Here the CDR3 DNA reads TGTGCCAGCAGCCTCCGGAGGGGCACTAATGAAAAACTGTTTTTT. This gives the protein CASSLRRGTNEKLFF. This sequence joins TRBV13 and TRBJ1-4; D may be TRBD1 (5 bases). V shed 5 bases and J shed 2 bases, with 12 bases lying between them. Per the germline V gene, CDR1 is PRHDT and CDR2 is FYEKMQ (reference sequence). This CDR3 is built from 15 residues.

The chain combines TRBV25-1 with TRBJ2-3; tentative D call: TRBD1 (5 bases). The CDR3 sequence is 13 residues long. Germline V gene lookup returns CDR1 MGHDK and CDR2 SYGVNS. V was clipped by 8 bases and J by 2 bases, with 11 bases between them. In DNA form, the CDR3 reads TGTGCCAGCGTTGCAGGGAACACAGATACGCAGTATTTT. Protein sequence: CASVAGNTDTQYF.

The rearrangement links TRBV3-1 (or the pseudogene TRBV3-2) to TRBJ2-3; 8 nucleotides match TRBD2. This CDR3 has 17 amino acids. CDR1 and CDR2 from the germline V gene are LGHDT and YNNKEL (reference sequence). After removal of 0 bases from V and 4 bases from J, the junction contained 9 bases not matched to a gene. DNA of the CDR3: TGTGCCAGCAGCCAAGAACGCGGGGGGCCTGGGGCAGATACGCAGTATTTT. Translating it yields CASSQERGGPGADTQYF.

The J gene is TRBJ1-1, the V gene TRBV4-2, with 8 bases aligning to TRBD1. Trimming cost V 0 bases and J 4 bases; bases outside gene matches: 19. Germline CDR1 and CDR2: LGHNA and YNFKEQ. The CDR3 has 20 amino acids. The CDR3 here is CASSQESRTGRAGGSTEAFF. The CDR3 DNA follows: TGTGCCAGCAGCCAAGAATCCAGGACAGGGCGGGCCGGGGGGAGCACTGAAGCTTTCTTT.

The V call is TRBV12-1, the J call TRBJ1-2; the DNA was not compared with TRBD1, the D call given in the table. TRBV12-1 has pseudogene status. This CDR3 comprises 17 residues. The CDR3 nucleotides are TGTGCCAGCAGCTTCCCCGGGCCCATGGGGCCGAGATATGGCTACACCTTC. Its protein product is CASSFPGPMGPRYGYTF.

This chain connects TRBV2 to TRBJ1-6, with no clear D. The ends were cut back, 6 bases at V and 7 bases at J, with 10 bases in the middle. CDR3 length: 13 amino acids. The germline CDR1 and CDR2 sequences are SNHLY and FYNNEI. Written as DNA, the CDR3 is TGTGCCAGCAGCCAAAGCTTCAATTCACCCCTCCACTTT. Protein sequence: CASSQSFNSPLHF.

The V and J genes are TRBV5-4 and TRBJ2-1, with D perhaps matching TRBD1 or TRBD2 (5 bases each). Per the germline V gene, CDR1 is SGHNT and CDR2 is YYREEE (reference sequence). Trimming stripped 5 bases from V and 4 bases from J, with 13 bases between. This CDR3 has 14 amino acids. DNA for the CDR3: TGTGCCAGCAGGGCCGGGACGGAATACAATGAGCAGTTCTTC. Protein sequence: CASRAGTEYNEQFF. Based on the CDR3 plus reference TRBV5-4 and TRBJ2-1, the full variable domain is ETGVTQSPTHLIKTRGQQVTLRCSSQSGHNTVSWYQQALGQGPQFIFQYYREEENGRGNFPPRFSGLQFPNYSSELNVNALELDDSALYLCASRAGTEYNEQFFGPGTRLTVL.

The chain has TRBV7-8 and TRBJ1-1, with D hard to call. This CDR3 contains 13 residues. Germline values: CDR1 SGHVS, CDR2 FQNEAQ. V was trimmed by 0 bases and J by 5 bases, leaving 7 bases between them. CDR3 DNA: TGTGCCAGCAGCTTAGCGCGCGTTACTGAAGCTTTCTTT. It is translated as CASSLARVTEAFF.

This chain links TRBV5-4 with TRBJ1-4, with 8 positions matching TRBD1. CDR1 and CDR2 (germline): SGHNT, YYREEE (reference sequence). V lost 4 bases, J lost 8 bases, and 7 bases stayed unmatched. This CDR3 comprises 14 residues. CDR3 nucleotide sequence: TGTGCCAGCAGCCCCCGGGACAGGCCCGAAAAACTGTTTTTT. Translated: CASSPRDRPEKLFF.